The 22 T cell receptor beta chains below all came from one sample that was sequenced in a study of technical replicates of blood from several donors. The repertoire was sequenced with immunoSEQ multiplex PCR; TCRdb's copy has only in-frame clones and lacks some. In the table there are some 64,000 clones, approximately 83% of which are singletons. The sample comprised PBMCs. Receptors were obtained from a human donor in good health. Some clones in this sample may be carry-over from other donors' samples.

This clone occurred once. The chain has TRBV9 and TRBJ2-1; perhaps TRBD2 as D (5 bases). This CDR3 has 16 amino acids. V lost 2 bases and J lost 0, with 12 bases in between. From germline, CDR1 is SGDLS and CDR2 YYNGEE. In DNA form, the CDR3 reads TGTGCCAGCAGCGTTCGTGGGAGCAGCTCCTACAATGAGCAGTTCTTC. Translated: CASSVRGSSSYNEQFF.

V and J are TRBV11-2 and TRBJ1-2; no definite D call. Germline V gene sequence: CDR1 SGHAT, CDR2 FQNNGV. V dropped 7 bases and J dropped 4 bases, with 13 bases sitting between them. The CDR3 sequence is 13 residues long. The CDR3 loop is CASTRGGSYGYTF. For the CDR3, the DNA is TGTGCCAGCACCCGAGGTGGGAGCTATGGCTACACCTTC. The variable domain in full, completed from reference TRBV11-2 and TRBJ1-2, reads EAGVAQSPRYKIIEKRQSVAFWCNPISGHATLYWYQQILGQGPKLLIQFQNNGVVDDSQLPKDRFSAERLKGVDSTLKIQPAKLEDSAVYLCASTRGGSYGYTFGSGTRLTVV.

The CDR3 spells CASSPRGKAGVEQFF. The CDR3 coding sequence is TGTGCCAGCAGCCCCCGGGGGAAAGCGGGAGTTGAGCAGTTCTTC. The J gene is TRBJ2-1, the V gene TRBV11-2, with 8 positions matching TRBD2. This CDR3 is 15 amino acids long. Losses at the gene ends were 5 bases for V and 9 bases for J; bases not matched to a gene: 12. Germline values: CDR1 SGHAT, CDR2 FQNNGV.

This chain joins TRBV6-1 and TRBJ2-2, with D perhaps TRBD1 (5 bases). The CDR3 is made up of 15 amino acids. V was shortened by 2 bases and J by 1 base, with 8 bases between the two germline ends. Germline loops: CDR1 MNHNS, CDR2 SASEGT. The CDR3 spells CASSENRQNTGELFF. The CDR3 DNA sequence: TGTGCCAGCAGTGAAAACAGGCAGAACACCGGGGAGCTGTTTTTT.

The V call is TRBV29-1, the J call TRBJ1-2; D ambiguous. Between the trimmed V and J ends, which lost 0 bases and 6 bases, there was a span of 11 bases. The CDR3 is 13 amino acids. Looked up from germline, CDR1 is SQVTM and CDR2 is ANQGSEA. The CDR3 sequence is CSVEDHEGNGYTF. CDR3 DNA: TGCAGCGTTGAAGATCACGAGGGAAATGGCTACACCTTC.

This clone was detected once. CDR3 DNA: TGCAGCGTCGCCTATGGGACAGGAACAGATACGCAGTATTTT. Protein: CSVAYGTGTDTQYF. This chain uses TRBV29-1 with TRBJ2-3; 8 bases map to TRBD1. The ends lost 6 bases at V and 3 bases at J; junction bases unmatched: 8. This CDR3 contains 14 residues. Germline V CDR1 and CDR2: SQVTM, ANQGSEA.

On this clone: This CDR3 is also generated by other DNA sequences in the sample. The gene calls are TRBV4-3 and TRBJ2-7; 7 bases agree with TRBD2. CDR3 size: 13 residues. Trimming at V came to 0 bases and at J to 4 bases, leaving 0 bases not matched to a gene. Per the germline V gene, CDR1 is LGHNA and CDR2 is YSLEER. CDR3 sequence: CASSQEAGYEQYF. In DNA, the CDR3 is TGCGCCAGCAGCCAAGAAGCGGGGTACGAGCAGTACTTC.

CDR3: CASSRQGNSDTQYF. DNA of the CDR3: TGTGCCAGCTCCCGACAGGGGAACTCAGATACGCAGTATTTT. The gene calls are TRBV18 and TRBJ2-3; TRBD1 agrees at 8 bases. Germline CDR1 is KGHSH and CDR2 is LQKENI. This CDR3 comprises 14 residues. Trimming cost V 6 bases and J 4 bases; bases outside gene matches: 6.

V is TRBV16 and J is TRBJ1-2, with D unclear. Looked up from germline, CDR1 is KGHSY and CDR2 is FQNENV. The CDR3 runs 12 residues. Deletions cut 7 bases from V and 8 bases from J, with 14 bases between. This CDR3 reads CASTAGSVGYTF. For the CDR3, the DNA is TGTGCCAGCACCGCCGGGTCTGTGGGCTACACCTTC.

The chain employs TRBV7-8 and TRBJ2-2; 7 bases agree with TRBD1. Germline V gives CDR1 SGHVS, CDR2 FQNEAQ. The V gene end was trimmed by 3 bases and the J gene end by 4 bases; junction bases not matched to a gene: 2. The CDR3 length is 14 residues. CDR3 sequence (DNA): TGTGCCAGCAGCTTGGACAGGCCCACCGGGGAGCTGTTTTTT. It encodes CASSLDRPTGELFF. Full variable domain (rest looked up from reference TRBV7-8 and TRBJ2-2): GAGVSQSPRYKVAKRGQDVALRCDPISGHVSLFWYQQALGQGPEFLTYFQNEAQLDKSGLPSDRFFAERPEGSVSTLKIQRTQQEDSAVYLCASSLDRPTGELFFGEGSRLTVL.

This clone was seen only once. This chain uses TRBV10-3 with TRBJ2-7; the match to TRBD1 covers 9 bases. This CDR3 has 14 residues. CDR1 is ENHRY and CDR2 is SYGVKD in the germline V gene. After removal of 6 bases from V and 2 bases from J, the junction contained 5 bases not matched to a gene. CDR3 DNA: TGTGCCATCAGCCCCGGGACAGGGACCTACGAGCAGTACTTC. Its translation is CAISPGTGTYEQYF.

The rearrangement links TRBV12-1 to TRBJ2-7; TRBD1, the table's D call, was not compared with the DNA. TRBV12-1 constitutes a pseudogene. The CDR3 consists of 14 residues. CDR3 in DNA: TGTGCCAGCAGCTTTGGGGGCAGCCGCTACGAGCAGTACTTC. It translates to CASSFGGSRYEQYF.

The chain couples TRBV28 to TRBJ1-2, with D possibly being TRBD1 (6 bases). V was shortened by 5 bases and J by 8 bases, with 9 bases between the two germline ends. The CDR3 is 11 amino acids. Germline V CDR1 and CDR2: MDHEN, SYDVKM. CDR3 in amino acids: CASSTGLGYTF. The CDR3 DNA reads TGTGCCAGCAGTACAGGGTTGGGCTACACCTTC.

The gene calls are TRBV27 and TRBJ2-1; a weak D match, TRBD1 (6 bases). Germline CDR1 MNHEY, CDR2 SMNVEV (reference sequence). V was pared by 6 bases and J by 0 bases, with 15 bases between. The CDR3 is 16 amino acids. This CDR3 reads CASRDGTLSSYNEQFF. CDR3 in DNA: TGTGCCAGCAGGGACGGGACACTGAGCTCCTACAATGAGCAGTTCTTC.

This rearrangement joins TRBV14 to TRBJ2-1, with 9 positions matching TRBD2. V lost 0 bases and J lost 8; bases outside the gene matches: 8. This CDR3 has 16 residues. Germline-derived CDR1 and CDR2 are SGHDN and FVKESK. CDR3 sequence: CASSQDRGGGMDEQFF. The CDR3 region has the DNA TGTGCCAGCAGCCAAGATCGCGGGGGGGGGATGGATGAGCAGTTCTTC.

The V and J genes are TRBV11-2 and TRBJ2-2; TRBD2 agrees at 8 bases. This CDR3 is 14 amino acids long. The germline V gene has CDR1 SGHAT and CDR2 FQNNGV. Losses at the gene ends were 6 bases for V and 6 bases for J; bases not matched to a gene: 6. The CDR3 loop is CASRGLASAGELFF. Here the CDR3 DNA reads TGTGCCAGCAGAGGACTAGCTAGCGCCGGGGAGCTGTTTTTT.

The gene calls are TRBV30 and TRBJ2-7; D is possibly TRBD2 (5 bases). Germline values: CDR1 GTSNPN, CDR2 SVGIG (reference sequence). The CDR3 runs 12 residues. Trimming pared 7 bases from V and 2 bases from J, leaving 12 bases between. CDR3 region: CAFTLGTYEQYF. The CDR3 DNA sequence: TGTGCCTTTACACTAGGTACCTACGAGCAGTACTTC. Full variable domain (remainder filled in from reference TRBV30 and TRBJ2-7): SQTIHQWPATLVQPVGSPLSLECTVEGTSNPNLYWYRQAAGRGLQLLFYSVGIGQISSEVPQNLSASRPQDRQFILSSKKLLLSDSGFYLCAFTLGTYEQYFGPGTRLTVT.

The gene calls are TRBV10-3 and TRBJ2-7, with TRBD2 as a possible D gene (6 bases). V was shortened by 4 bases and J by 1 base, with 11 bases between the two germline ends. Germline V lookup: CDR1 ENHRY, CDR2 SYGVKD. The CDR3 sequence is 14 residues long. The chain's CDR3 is CAISAGVWSYEQYF. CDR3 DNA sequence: TGTGCCATCAGTGCGGGAGTTTGGTCCTACGAGCAGTACTTC.

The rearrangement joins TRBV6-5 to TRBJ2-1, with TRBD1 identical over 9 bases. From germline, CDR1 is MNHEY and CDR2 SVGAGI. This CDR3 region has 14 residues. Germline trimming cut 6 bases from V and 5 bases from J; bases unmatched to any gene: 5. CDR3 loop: CASRIQGAHNEQFF. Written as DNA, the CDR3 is TGTGCCAGCAGAATACAGGGGGCACACAATGAGCAGTTCTTC.

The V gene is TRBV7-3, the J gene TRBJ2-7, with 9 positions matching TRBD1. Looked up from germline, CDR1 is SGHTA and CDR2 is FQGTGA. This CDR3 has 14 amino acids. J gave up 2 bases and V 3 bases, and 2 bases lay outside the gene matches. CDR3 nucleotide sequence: TGTGCCAGCAGCTTGGGACAGGGAACCTACGAGCAGTACTTC. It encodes CASSLGQGTYEQYF.

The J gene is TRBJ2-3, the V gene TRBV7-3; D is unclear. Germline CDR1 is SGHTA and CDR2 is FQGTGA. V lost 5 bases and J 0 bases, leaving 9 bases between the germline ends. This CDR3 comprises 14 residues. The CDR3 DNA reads TGTGCCAGCAGCACAACCCCCAGCACAGATACGCAGTATTTT. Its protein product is CASSTTPSTDTQYF.

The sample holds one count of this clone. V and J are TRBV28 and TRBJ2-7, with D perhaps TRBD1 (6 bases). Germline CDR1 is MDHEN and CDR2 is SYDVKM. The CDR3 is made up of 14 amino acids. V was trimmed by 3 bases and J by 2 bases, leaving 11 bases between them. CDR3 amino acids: CASSFPGAAYEQYF. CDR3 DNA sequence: TGTGCCAGCAGTTTCCCAGGGGCAGCCTACGAGCAGTACTTC.